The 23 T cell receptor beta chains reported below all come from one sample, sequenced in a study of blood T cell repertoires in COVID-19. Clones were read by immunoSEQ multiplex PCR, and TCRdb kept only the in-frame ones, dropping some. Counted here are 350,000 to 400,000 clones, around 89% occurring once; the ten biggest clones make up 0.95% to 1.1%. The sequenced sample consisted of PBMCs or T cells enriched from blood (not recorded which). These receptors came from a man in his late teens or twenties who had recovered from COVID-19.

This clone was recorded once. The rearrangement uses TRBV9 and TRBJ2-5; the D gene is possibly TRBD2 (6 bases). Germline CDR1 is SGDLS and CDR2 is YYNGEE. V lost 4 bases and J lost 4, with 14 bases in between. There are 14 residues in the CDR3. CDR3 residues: CASSWASAGETQYF. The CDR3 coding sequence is TGTGCCAGCAGCTGGGCTAGCGCGGGAGAGACCCAGTACTTC.

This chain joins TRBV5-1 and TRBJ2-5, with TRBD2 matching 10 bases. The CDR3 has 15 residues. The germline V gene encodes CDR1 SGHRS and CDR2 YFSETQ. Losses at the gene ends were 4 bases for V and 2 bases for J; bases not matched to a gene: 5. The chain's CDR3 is CASSRTSGLQETQYF. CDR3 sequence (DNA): TGCGCCAGCAGCCGGACTAGCGGACTACAAGAGACCCAGTACTTC.

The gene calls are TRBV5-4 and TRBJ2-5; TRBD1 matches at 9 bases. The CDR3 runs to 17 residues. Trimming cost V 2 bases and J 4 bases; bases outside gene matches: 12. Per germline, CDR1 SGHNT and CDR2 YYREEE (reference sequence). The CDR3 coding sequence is TGTGCCAGCAGCTTTAACAGGGGGCGGCGGAACGGAGAGACCCAGTACTTC. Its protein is CASSFNRGRRNGETQYF.

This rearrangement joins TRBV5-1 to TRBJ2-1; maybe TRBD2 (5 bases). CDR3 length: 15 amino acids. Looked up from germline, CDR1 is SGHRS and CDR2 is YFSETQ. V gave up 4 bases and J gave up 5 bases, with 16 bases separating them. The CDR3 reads CASSPQTRDNNEQFF. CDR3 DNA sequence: TGCGCCAGCAGCCCACAAACTAGGGATAACAATGAGCAGTTCTTC.

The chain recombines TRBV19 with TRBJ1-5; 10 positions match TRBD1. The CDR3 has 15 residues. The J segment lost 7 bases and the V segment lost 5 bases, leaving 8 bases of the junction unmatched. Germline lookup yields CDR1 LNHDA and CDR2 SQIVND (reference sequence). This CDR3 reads CASSLSTGGGQPQHF. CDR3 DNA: TGTGCCAGTAGTCTATCGACAGGGGGCGGACAGCCCCAGCATTTT.

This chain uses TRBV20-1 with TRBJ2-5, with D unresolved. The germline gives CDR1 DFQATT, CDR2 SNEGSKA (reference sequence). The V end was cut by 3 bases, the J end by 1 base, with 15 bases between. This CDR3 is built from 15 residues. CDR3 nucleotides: TGCAGTGCTAGTGTACGTGGGCCGCCCCAAGAGACCCAGTACTTC. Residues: CSASVRGPPQETQYF.

The CDR3 nucleotides are TGTGCCAGCAGCCAACTAGAGACGGTGTACGGAAACACCATATATTTT. Translated, it gives CASSQLETVYGNTIYF. The V and J genes are TRBV4-2 and TRBJ1-3; no clear D gene. The V gene lost 2 bases and the J gene lost 4 bases, with 15 bases spanning the gap. The germline V gene encodes CDR1 LGHNA and CDR2 YNFKEQ. CDR3 length: 16 amino acids.

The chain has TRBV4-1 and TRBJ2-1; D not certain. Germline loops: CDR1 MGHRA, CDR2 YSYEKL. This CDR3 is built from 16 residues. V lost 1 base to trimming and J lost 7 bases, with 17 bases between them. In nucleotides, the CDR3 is TGCGCCAGCAGCCAAGTCGAGGTTAGCCATTGGAATGAGCAGTTCTTC. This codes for CASSQVEVSHWNEQFF.

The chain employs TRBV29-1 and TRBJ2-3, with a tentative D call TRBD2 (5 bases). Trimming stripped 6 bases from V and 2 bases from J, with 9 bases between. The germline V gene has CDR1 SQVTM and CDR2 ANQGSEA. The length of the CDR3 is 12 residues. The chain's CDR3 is CSVGLSTDTQYF. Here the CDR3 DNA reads TGCAGCGTAGGACTGTCCACAGATACGCAGTATTTT.

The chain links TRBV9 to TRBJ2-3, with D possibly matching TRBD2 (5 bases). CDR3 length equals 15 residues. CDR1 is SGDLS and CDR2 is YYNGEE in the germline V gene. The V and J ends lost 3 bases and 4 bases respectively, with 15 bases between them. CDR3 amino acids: CASSASGIPADTQYF. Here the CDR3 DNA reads TGTGCCAGCAGCGCATCCGGGATCCCGGCAGATACGCAGTATTTT. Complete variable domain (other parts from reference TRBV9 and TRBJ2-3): DSGVTQTPKHLITATGQRVTLRCSPRSGDLSVYWYQQSLDQGLQFLIQYYNGEERAKGNILERFSAQQFPDLHSELNLSSLELGDSALYFCASSASGIPADTQYFGPGTRLTVL.

The CDR3 nucleotides read TGCGCCAGCAGCTTGGAAAGAGCTAACTATGGCTACACCTTC. This translates into CASSLERANYGYTF. The chain links TRBV5-1 to TRBJ1-2; the D is unclear. Looked up from germline, CDR1 is SGHRS and CDR2 is YFSETQ. The CDR3 consists of 14 residues. The V and J ends lost 0 bases and 0 bases respectively, with 6 bases between them.

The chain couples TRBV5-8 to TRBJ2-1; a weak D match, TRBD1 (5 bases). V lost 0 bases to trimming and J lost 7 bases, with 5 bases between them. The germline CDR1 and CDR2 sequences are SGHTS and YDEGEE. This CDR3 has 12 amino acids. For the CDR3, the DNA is TGTGCCAGCAGCTTGGACAGGAATGAGCAGTTCTTC. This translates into CASSLDRNEQFF.

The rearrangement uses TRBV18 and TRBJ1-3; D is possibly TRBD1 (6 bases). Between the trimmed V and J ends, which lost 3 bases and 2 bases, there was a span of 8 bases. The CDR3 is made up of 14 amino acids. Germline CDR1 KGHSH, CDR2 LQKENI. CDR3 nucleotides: TGTGCCAGCTCACCCAGGGGAGCTGGAAACACCATATATTTT. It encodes CASSPRGAGNTIYF.

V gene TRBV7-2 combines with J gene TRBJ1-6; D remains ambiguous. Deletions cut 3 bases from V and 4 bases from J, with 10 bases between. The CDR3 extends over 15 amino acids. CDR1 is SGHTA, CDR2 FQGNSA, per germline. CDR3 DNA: TGTGCCAGCAGCTTTTATGGGCTGTATAATTCACCCCTCCACTTT. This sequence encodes CASSFYGLYNSPLHF.

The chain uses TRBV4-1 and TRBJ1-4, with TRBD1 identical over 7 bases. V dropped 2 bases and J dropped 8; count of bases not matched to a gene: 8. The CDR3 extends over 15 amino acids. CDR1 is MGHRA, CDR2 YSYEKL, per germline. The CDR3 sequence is CASSQYRGETEKLFF. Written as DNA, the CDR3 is TGCGCCAGCAGCCAATACAGGGGCGAAACGGAAAAACTGTTTTTT.

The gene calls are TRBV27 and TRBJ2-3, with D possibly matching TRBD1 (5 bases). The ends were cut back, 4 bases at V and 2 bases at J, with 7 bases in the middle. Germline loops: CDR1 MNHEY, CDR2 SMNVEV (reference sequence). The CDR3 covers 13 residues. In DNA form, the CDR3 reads TGTGCCAGCAGTTGGACAATCACAGATACGCAGTATTTT. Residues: CASSWTITDTQYF.

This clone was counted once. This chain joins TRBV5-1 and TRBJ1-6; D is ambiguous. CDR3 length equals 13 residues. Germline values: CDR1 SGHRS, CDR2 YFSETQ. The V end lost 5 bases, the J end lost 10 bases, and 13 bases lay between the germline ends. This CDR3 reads CASSMLEGSPLHF. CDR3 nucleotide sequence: TGCGCCAGCAGTATGCTGGAGGGATCACCCCTCCACTTT.

CDR3 sequence (DNA): TGCGCCAGCAGCCGTTGGACAGGGGAGTCCTACGAGCAGTACTTC. Amino acid sequence: CASSRWTGESYEQYF. The chain links TRBV5-1 to TRBJ2-7; 9 positions agree with TRBD1. V lost 4 bases to trimming and J lost 1 base; unmatched junction nucleotides: 6. Per germline, CDR1 SGHRS and CDR2 YFSETQ. CDR3 length: 15 amino acids.

This CDR3 is CASSSLAGASNEQFF. DNA of the CDR3: TGTGCCAGCAGCTCTCTAGCGGGAGCCAGCAATGAGCAGTTCTTC. The chain is built from TRBV7-9 and TRBJ2-1; 10 bases fit TRBD2. The CDR3 contains 15 residues. The germline V gene encodes CDR1 SEHNR and CDR2 FQNEAQ (reference sequence). The V gene end was trimmed by 4 bases and the J gene end by 6 bases; junction bases not matched to a gene: 6.

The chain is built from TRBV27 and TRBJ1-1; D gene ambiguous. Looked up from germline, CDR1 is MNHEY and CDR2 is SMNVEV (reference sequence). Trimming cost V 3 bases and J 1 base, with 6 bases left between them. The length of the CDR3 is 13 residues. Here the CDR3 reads CASSFERNTEAFF. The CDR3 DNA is TGTGCCAGCAGTTTCGAGAGGAACACTGAAGCTTTCTTT.

Here the CDR3 reads CASSLATGGNQPQHF. The CDR3 DNA reads as TGTGCCAGCAGCTTAGCGACAGGGGGCAATCAGCCCCAGCATTTT. V gene TRBV7-2 combines with J gene TRBJ1-5, with 8 bases lining up with TRBD1. CDR1 SGHTA and CDR2 FQGNSA come from the germline V gene. The CDR3 is 15 amino acids. V lost 0 bases to trimming and J lost 2 bases; unmatched junction nucleotides: 0.

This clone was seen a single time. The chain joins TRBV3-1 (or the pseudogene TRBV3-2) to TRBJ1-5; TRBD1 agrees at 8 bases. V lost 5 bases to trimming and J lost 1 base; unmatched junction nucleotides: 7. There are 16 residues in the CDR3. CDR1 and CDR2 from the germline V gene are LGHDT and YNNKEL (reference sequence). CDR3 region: CASSTRQGLSNQPQHF. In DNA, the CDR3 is TGTGCCAGCAGCACCCGACAGGGGTTGAGCAATCAGCCCCAGCATTTT.

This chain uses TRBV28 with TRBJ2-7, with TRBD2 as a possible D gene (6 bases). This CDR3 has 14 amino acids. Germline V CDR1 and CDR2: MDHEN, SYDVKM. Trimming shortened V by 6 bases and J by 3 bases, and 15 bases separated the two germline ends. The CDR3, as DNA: TGTGCCAGCAGACCGCCGGGAGATCTCTACGAGCAGTACTTC. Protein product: CASRPPGDLYEQYF.